Described below is a single TCR beta chain sequence and its context. This CDR3 is 13 amino acids long. CDR1 and CDR2 from the germline V gene are SGHRS and YFSETQ. The V end lost 2 bases, the J end lost 5 bases, and 10 bases lay between the germline ends. Generated by immunoSEQ multiplex PCR, the TCRdb table keeps only in-frame clones and is missing some. The data contain almost 65,000 clones, 70% to 90% of them singletons. This sample was taken from a study of technical replicates of blood from a handful of donors. The clonotype was recovered from a human donor in good health. Some clones in this sample may be carry-over from other donors' samples. V usage is TRBV5-1 and J usage is TRBJ1-1; no definite D call. The source material was PBMCs. The CDR3 is CASSFQVGTEAFF. For the CDR3, the DNA is TGCGCCAGCAGCTTCCAGGTTGGGACTGAAGCTTTCTTT.